This TCR beta chain was sequenced during a study of shared clonotypes between healthy human individuals. Using immunoSEQ multiplex PCR, the repertoire was profiled, and TCRdb retains in-frame clones only, with some absent. Of about 2.4 million clones in the sample, roughly 93% were seen once. Trimming stripped 6 bases from V and 0 bases from J, with 21 bases between. Germline CDR1 and CDR2: SGHRS and YFSETQ. This CDR3 comprises 18 residues. The genes are TRBV5-1 and TRBJ2-2; D could derive from TRBD1 or TRBD2 (6 bases each). The TCR was taken from a man aged 18 to 35 in good health. Some clones in this sample may be carry-over from other donors' samples. Sequenced: naive CD4+ T cells from PBMCs. Subset here: CD45RA+ positively selected. The CDR3 DNA sequence: TGCGCCAGCACTTTGGATGGGTCGGGGGCCGCGAACACCGGGGAGCTGTTTTTT. This gives the protein CASTLDGSGAANTGELFF.